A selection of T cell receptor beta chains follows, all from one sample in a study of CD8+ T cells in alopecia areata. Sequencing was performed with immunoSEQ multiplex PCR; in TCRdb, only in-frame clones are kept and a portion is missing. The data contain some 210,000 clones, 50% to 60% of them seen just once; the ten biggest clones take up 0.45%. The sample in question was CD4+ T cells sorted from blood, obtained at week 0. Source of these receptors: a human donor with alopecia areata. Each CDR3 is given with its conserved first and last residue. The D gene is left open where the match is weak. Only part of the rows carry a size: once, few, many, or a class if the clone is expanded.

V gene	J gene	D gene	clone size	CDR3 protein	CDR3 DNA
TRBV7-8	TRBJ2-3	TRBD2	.	CASRPERGRRTDTQYF	TGTGCCAGCAGACCAGAGCGGGGGAGGAGGACAGATACGCAGTATTTT
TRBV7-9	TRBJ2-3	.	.	CASSRVLPTDTQYF	TGTGCCAGCAGCCGTGTTTTGCCGACAGATACGCAGTATTTT
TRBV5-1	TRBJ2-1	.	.	CASSLETTYNEQFF	TGCGCCAGCAGCTTAGAGACAACCTACAATGAGCAGTTCTTC
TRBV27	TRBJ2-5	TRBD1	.	CASSSGQGPQETQYF	TGTGCCAGCAGTTCTGGACAGGGCCCCCAAGAGACCCAGTACTTC
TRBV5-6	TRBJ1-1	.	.	CASSLGRERRGIGTEAFF	TGTGCCAGCAGCTTAGGTAGAGAGAGAAGGGGCATCGGCACTGAAGCTTTCTTT
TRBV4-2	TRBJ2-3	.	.	CASSQELGTQYF	TGTGCCAGCAGCCAAGAGTTAGGTACGCAGTATTTT
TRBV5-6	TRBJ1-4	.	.	CASSPTRENEKLFF	TGTGCCAGCAGCCCGACTAGGGAAAATGAAAAACTGTTTTTT
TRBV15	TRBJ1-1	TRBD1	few	CATSRKTGGTEAFF	TGTGCCACCAGCAGAAAGACAGGGGGCACTGAAGCTTTCTTT
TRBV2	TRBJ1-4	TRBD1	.	CASSPNRGTGAEKLFF	TGTGCCAGCAGTCCGAACCGCGGGACAGGGGCCGAAAAACTGTTTTTT
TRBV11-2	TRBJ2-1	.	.	CASSLIQGKYNEQFF	TGTGCCAGCAGCTTAATCCAGGGGAAATACAATGAGCAGTTCTTC
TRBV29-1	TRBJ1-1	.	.	CSVEFQGTEAFF	TGCAGCGTTGAGTTTCAGGGCACTGAAGCTTTCTTT
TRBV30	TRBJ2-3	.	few	CAWSVKDTQYF	TGTGCCTGGAGTGTAAAAGATACGCAGTATTTT
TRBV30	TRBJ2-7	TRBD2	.	CAWTMGLAGTGEQYF	TGTGCCTGGACCATGGGACTAGCGGGAACAGGCGAGCAGTACTTC
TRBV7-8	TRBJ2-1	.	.	CASSPLARNEQFF	TGTGCCAGCAGCCCTCTGGCGCGGAATGAGCAGTTCTTC
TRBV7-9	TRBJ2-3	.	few	CASSLSTDTQYF	TGTGCCAGCAGCCTCAGCACAGATACGCAGTATTTT